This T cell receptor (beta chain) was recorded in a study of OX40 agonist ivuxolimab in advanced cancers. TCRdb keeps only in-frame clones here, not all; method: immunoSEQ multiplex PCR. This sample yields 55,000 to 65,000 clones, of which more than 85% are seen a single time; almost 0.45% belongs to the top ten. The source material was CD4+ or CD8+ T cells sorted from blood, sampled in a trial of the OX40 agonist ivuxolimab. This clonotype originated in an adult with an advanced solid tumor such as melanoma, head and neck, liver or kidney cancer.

The CDR3 reads CASSPGNLLSDQPQHF. CDR3 bases: TGTGCCAGCTCACCAGGGAATCTCCTATCTGATCAGCCCCAGCATTTT. The gene calls are TRBV18 and TRBJ1-5; D is uncertain. The germline V and J ends were trimmed by 2 bases and 5 bases, with 16 bases remaining between them. CDR1 and CDR2 (germline): KGHSH, LQKENI. The CDR3 spans 16 residues.